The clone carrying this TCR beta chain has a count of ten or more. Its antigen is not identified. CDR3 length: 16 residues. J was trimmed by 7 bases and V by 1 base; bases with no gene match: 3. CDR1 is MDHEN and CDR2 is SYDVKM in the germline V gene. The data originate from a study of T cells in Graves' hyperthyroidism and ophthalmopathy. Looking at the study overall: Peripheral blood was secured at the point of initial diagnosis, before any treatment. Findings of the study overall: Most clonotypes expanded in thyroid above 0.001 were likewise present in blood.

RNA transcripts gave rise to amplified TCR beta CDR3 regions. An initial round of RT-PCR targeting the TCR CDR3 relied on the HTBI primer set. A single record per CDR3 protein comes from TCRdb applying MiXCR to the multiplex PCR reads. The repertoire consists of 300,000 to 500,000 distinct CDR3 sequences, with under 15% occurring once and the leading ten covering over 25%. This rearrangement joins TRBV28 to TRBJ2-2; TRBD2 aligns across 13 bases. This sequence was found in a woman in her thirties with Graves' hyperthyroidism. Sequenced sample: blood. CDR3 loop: CASSLSTSGRNGELFF. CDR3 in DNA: TGTGCCAGCAGTTTATCGACTAGCGGGAGGAACGGGGAGCTGTTTTTT.